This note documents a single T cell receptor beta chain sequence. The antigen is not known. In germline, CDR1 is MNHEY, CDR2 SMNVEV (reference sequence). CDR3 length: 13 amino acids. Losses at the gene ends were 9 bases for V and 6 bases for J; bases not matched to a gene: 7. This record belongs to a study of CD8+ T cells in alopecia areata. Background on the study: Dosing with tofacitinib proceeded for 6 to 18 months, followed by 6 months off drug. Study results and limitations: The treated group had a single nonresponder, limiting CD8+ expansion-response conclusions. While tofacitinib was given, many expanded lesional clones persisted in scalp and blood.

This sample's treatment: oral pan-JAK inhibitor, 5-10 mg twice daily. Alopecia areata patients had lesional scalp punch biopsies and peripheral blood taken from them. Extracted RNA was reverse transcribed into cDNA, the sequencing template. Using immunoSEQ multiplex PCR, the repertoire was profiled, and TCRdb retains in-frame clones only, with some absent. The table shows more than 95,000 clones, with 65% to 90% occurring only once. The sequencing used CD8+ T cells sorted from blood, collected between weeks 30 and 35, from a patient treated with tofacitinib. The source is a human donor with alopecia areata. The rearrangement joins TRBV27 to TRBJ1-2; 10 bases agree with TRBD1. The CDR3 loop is CASGTGVMDGYTF. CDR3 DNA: TGTGCCAGTGGGACAGGGGTCATGGATGGCTACACCTTC.